Listed below are T cell receptor beta chains from one sample, sequenced in a study of blood T cell repertoires in COVID-19. Generated by immunoSEQ multiplex PCR, the TCRdb table keeps only in-frame clones and is missing some. The sample gives 150,000 to 200,000 clones, around nine tenths of which show up once; roughly 0.85% is in the top ten. The sample taken for sequencing was peripheral blood. The receptors derive from a woman aged 18-29 years who had recovered from COVID-19. CDR3s include the opening cysteine and the closing phenylalanine or tryptophan. Each record gives: CDR3 protein, CDR3 DNA, D gene, clone size, V gene, J gene. D genes are given only for firm matches. Size values are once, few and many counts, or a class for expanded clones, and some rows have none.

CDR3: CASTFNTGGGSPLHF
DNA: TGTGCCAGTACCTTCAACACAGGGGGCGGTTCACCCCTCCACTTT
D: TRBD1
size: once
V: TRBV19
J: TRBJ1-6

CDR3: CASSRDSSSGNTIYF
DNA: TGTGCCAGCAGCAGGGACAGTTCTTCTGGAAACACCATATATTTT
D: TRBD1
size: NA
V: TRBV5-6
J: TRBJ1-3

CDR3: CASSLGPLTGGNSPLHF
DNA: TGTGCCAGCAGCTTGGGCCCCCTCACAGGGGGAAACTCACCCCTCCACTTT
D: TRBD1
size: NA
V: TRBV5-5
J: TRBJ1-6

CDR3: CASSLVDGLRGGFDTQYF
DNA: TGTGCCAGCAGCTTGGTCGATGGGTTACGGGGGGGCTTCGATACGCAGTATTTT
D: TRBD2
size: NA
V: TRBV5-6
J: TRBJ2-3

CDR3: CASSGPGSGGGYTF
DNA: TGTGCCAGCAGCGGACCCGGGTCCGGGGGAGGCTACACCTTC
D: NA
size: NA
V: TRBV9
J: TRBJ1-2

CDR3: CSVDGRTGSTDTQYF
DNA: TGCAGCGTTGACGGCAGGACAGGTAGCACAGATACGCAGTATTTT
D: TRBD1
size: NA
V: TRBV29-1
J: TRBJ2-3

CDR3: CASSLRTGRNTGELFF
DNA: TGTGCCAGCAGCTTACGGACAGGGCGAAACACCGGGGAGCTGTTTTTT
D: TRBD1
size: NA
V: TRBV11-3
J: TRBJ2-2

CDR3: CATSRDLGTDGYTF
DNA: TGTGCCACCAGCAGAGATCTTGGGACAGATGGCTACACCTTC
D: TRBD1
size: NA
V: TRBV15
J: TRBJ1-2

CDR3: CASSFSGSADTQYF
DNA: TGTGCCAGCAGCTTTAGCGGGAGCGCAGATACGCAGTATTTT
D: TRBD2
size: NA
V: TRBV5-6
J: TRBJ2-3

CDR3: CASRGQGTDTQYF
DNA: TGCGCCAGCAGGGGACAGGGCACAGATACGCAGTATTTT
D: TRBD1
size: NA
V: TRBV4-1
J: TRBJ2-3

CDR3: CASSGQGNQPQHF
DNA: TGTGCCAGCAGTGGACAGGGGAATCAGCCCCAGCATTTT
D: TRBD1
size: NA
V: TRBV5-8
J: TRBJ1-5

CDR3: CASPRYEQYF
DNA: TGTGCCAGCCCCCGGTACGAGCAGTACTTC
D: NA
size: NA
V: TRBV9
J: TRBJ2-7

CDR3: CASSLVRDYYTGELFF
DNA: TGCGCCAGCAGCTTGGTCCGGGACTATTACACCGGGGAGCTGTTTTTT
D: TRBD2
size: NA
V: TRBV5-1
J: TRBJ2-2

CDR3: CASSLPRDRTHF
DNA: TGTGCCAGCAGCCTACCGAGGGACAGGACGCATTTT
D: TRBD1
size: NA
V: TRBV6-5
J: TRBJ1-5